The clone carrying this TCR beta chain has at least ten counts. The antigen remains undetermined. The study profiled TCR beta VDJ and CDR3 using genomic DNA as template. TCRdb independently ran MiXCR on the reads; one entry per CDR3 protein. The data contain 450,000 to 550,000 distinct CDR3 sequences, around 32% of them seen just once; the ten biggest clones take up under 0.95%. J was trimmed by 6 bases and V by 3 bases; bases with no gene match: 2. The CDR3 loop spans 12 amino acids. Germline CDR1 and CDR2: SNHLY and FYNNEI. These data come from a study of CD8+CD57+ T cells in acquired aplastic anemia. Previously, flow cytometry had revealed CD8+CD57+ cell expansion in the patients chosen for sequencing. Overall study findings and caveats: Roughly 31 was the count of CD8+ CDR3 sequences that patients shared with controls.

The chain employs TRBV2 and TRBJ2-7; 7 nucleotides match TRBD1. The sample was sorted CD4+, CD8+, or CD8+CD57+ T cells (not recorded which) from PBMCs. The clonotype was recovered from a human donor with aplastic anemia. CDR3 region: CASSDEGAEQYF. CDR3 bases: TGTGCCAGCAGTGACGAGGGGGCCGAGCAGTACTTC. The full variable domain, its missing parts supplied by reference TRBV2 and TRBJ2-7, is EPEVTQTPSHQVTQMGQEVILRCVPISNHLYFYWYRQILGQKVEFLVSFYNNEISEKSEIFDDQFSVERPDGSNFTLKIRSTKLEDSAMYFCASSDEGAEQYFGPGTRLTVT.